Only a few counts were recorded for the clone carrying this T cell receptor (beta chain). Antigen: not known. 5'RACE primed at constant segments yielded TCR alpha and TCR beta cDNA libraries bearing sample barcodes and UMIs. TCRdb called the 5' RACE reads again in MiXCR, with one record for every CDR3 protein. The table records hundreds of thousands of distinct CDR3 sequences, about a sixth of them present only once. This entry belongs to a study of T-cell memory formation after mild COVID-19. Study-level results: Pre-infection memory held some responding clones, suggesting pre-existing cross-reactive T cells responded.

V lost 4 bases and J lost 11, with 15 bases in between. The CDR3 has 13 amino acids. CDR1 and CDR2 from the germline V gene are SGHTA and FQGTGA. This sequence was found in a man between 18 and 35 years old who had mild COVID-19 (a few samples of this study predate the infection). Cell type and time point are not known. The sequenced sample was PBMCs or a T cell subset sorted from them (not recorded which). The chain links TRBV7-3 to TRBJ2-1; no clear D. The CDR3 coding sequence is TGTGCCAGCAGCTCCACCAGCTTGGGCCAGCAGTTCTTC. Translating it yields CASSSTSLGQQFF.